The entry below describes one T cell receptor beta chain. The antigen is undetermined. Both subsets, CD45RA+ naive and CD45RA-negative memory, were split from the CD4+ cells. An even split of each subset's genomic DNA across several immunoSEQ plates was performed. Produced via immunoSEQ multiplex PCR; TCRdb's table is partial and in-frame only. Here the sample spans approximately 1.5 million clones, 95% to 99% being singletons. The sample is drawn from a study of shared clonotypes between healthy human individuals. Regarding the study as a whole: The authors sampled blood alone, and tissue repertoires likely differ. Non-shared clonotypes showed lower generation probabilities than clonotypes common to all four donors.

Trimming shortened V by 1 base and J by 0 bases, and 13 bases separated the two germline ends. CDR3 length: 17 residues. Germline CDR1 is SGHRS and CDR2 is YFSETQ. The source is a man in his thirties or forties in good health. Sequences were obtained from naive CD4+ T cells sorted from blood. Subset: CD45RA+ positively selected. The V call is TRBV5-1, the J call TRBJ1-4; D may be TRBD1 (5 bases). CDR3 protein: CASSLRQGYATNEKLFF. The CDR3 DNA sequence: TGCGCCAGCAGCTTGAGGCAGGGATACGCAACTAATGAAAAACTGTTTTTT.